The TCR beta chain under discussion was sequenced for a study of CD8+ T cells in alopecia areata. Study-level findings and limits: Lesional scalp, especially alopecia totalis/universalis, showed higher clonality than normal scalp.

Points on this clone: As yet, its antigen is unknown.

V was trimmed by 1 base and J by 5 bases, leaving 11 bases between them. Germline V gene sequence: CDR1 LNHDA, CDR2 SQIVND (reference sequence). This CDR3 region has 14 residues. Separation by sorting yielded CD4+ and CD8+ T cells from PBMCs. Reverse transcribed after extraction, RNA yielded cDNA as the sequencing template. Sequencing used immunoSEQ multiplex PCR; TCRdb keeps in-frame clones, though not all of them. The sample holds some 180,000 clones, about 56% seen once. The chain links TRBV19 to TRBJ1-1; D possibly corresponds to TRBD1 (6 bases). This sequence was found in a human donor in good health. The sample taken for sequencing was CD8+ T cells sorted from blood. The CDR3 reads CASSIVRGRTEAFF. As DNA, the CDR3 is TGTGCCAGTAGTATAGTCAGGGGTCGGACTGAAGCTTTCTTT.